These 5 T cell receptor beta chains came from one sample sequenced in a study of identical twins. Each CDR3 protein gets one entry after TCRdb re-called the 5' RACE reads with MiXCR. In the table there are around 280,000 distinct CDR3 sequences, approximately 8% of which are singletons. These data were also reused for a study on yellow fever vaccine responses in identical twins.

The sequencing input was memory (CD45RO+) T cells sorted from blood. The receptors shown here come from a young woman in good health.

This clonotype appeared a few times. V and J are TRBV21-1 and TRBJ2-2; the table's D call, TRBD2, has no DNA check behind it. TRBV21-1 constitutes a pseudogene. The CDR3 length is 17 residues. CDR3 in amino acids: CASSKSWAGTNTGELFF. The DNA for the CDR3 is TGTGCCAGCAGCAAATCCTGGGCCGGAACGAACACCGGGGAGCTGTTTTTT.

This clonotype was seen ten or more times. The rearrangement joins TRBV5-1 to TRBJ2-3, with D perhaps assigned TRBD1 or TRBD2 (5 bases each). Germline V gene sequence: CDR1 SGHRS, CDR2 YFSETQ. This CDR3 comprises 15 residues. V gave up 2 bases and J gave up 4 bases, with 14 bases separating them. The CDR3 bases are TGCGCCAGCAGCTTAGAGGGGAAGCTACCAGATACGCAGTATTTT. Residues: CASSLEGKLPDTQYF.

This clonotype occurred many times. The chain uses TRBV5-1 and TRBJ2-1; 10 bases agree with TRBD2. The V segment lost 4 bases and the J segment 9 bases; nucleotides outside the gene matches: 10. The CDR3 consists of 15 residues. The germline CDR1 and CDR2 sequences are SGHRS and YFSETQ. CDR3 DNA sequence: TGCGCCAGCAGCCCCCAGCGGGGGGGGTTAAGTGAGCAGTTCTTC. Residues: CASSPQRGGLSEQFF.

The CDR3 DNA reads TGTGCCAGCAGCCAAGATTCGGGTTTCGGGGAGCTGTTTTTT. It translates to CASSQDSGFGELFF. The rearrangement links TRBV14 to TRBJ2-2, with D unresolved. This CDR3 is built from 14 residues. V gave up 0 bases and J gave up 7 bases, with 9 bases separating them. Germline V gives CDR1 SGHDN, CDR2 FVKESK. Filled out from reference TRBV14 and TRBJ2-2, the complete variable domain reads EAGVTQFPSHSVIEKGQTVTLRCDPISGHDNLYWYRRVMGKEIKFLLHFVKESKQDESGMPNNRFLAERTGGTYSTLKVQPAELEDSGVYFCASSQDSGFGELFFGEGSRLTVL.

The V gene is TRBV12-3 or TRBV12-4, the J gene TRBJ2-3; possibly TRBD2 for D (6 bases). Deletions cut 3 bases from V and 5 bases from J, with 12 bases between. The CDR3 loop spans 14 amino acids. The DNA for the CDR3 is TGTGCCAGCAGTTTGAGACTAGGGAAAGATACGCAGTATTTT. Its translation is CASSLRLGKDTQYF.